The 21 T cell receptor beta chains below come from one sample, sequenced in a study of human thymus T cells. Produced via immunoSEQ multiplex PCR; TCRdb's table is partial and in-frame only. The data hold under 95,000 clones, with over 85% observed a single time. Thymic samples were excised during corrective heart operations. The source material was thymus tissue. These receptors came from a girl under three years old with a congenital heart defect but otherwise immunologically healthy.

As DNA, the CDR3 is TGTGCCAGCAGCATGTTGCGGGGCCTGAGCGGGCCAGCCTACAATGAGCAGTTCTTC. Its protein is CASSMLRGLSGPAYNEQFF. The gene calls are TRBV5-6 and TRBJ2-1, with D possibly matching TRBD2 (6 bases). Trimming removed 4 bases at V and 2 bases at J, with 25 bases between. Germline CDR1 is SGHDT and CDR2 is YYEEEE. The CDR3 consists of 19 residues.

The genes are TRBV2 and TRBJ2-7; possible D gene TRBD2, 6 bases. CDR1 and CDR2 from the germline V gene are SNHLY and FYNNEI. The CDR3 length is 13 residues. V was trimmed by 7 bases and J by 4 bases, leaving 14 bases between them. The DNA of the CDR3 is TGTGCCAGCACGATCGGGAGAAGTTACGAGCAGTACTTC. It is translated as CASTIGRSYEQYF.

CDR3 DNA sequence: TGTGCCAGCAGCTTAAGAACCCGGTTCTACGAGCAGTACTTC. Protein sequence: CASSLRTRFYEQYF. This chain uses TRBV11-2 with TRBJ2-7; D not certain. V was trimmed by 2 bases and J by 3 bases, leaving 11 bases between them. Germline V gene sequence: CDR1 SGHAT, CDR2 FQNNGV. The CDR3 runs to 14 residues.

This chain uses TRBV27 with TRBJ1-1; no reliable D call. V dropped 7 bases and J dropped 6 bases, with 15 bases sitting between them. The CDR3 has 13 amino acids. Germline V gene sequence: CDR1 MNHEY, CDR2 SMNVEV (reference sequence). The CDR3 nucleotides are TGTGCCAGCACCGGGGTCTCGGGCGCTGAAGCTTTCTTT. This gives the protein CASTGVSGAEAFF.

This chain uses TRBV6-6 with TRBJ1-2; possibly TRBD1 for D (6 bases). This CDR3 spans 14 amino acids. V lost 5 bases to trimming and J lost 6 bases, with 16 bases between them. Germline V gene data show CDR1 as MNHNY and CDR2 as SVGAGI (reference sequence). The CDR3 DNA reads as TGTGCCAGCAGTCTCATTGGACAGTCGGATGGCTACACCTTC. This translates into CASSLIGQSDGYTF.

CDR3: CASSFAAELFF. The CDR3 DNA reads as TGTGCCAGCAGCTTCGCAGCGGAGCTGTTTTTT. The rearrangement uses TRBV7-9 and TRBJ2-2; D gene unclear. The germline V gene encodes CDR1 SEHNR and CDR2 FQNEAQ (reference sequence). The CDR3 consists of 11 residues. Trimming took off 3 bases at V and 10 bases at J, with 6 bases between the two ends.

The chain joins TRBV5-6 to TRBJ2-1; a weak D match, TRBD2 (5 bases). V was clipped by 0 bases and J by 3 bases, with 10 bases between them. Germline V gives CDR1 SGHDT, CDR2 YYEEEE. CDR3 length equals 15 residues. DNA of the CDR3: TGTGCCAGCAGCTTGGGCGGCCGGGACTACAATGAGCAGTTCTTC. Its protein is CASSLGGRDYNEQFF.

The gene calls are TRBV4-3 and TRBJ1-2, with 9 bases lining up with TRBD1. The CDR3 has 20 residues. Germline V CDR1 and CDR2: LGHNA, YSLEER. The ends lost 5 bases at V and 1 base at J; junction bases unmatched: 20. The CDR3 bases are TGCGCCAGCAGCTACCGCGAACCGGGACAGGGAGGAGGGTTTAACTATGGCTACACCTTC. Amino acids: CASSYREPGQGGGFNYGYTF.

CDR3 nucleotides: TGTGCCAGCAGTTTTAGCGGGAGCGCCAATGAGCAGTTCTTC. Its translation is CASSFSGSANEQFF. The chain recombines TRBV28 with TRBJ2-1; 9 nucleotides line up with TRBD2. There are 14 residues in the CDR3. Germline V gene sequence: CDR1 MDHEN, CDR2 SYDVKM. V dropped 3 bases and J dropped 6; count of bases not matched to a gene: 3.

The chain couples TRBV27 to TRBJ2-6; D unclear. Trimming left V 5 bases short and J 2 bases short, with 10 bases between. The CDR3 contains 15 residues. CDR1 is MNHEY and CDR2 is SMNVEV in the germline V gene (reference sequence). The CDR3 is CASSPPTTGANVLTF. CDR3 DNA sequence: TGTGCCAGCAGTCCCCCTACCACTGGGGCCAACGTCCTGACTTTC.

The chain employs TRBV25-1 and TRBJ2-5; the D call may be TRBD1 or TRBD2 (6 bases each). The V gene lost 3 bases and the J gene lost 7 bases, with 18 bases spanning the gap. CDR1 and CDR2 from the germline V gene are MGHDK and SYGVNS. The length of the CDR3 is 15 residues. As DNA, the CDR3 is TGTGCCAGCAGTGATTTCCGGGGGACCAGGGGGACCCAGTACTTC. Amino acids: CASSDFRGTRGTQYF.

The chain links TRBV4-3 to TRBJ2-2; no clear D. The germline gives CDR1 LGHNA, CDR2 YSLEER. The CDR3 extends over 16 amino acids. V gave up 6 bases and J gave up 5 bases, with 19 bases separating them. CDR3 DNA sequence: TGCGCCAGCAGGGCCCCGGGTCAGCAGGATACCGGGGAGCTGTTTTTT. Its protein is CASRAPGQQDTGELFF.

CDR3 protein: CASEDGTVNTEAFF. The CDR3 DNA follows: TGTGCCAGCGAAGACGGGACGGTGAACACTGAAGCTTTCTTT. The V gene is TRBV6-1, the J gene TRBJ1-1, with a tentative D call TRBD1 (5 bases). V lost 8 bases and J 0 bases, leaving 13 bases between the germline ends. Germline CDR1 is MNHNS and CDR2 is SASEGT. The CDR3 spans 14 residues.

The gene calls are TRBV5-1 and TRBJ1-4; D is ambiguous. CDR3 length equals 14 residues. Trimming left V 4 bases short and J 5 bases short, with 12 bases between. CDR1 is SGHRS, CDR2 YFSETQ, per germline. The CDR3 bases are TGCGCCAGCAGCCCCCGGCTCTCGAATGAAAAACTGTTTTTT. This translates into CASSPRLSNEKLFF.

The V and J genes are TRBV19 and TRBJ2-1; tentatively, D is TRBD2 (5 bases). The CDR3 totals 16 residues. Trimming shortened V by 2 bases and J by 8 bases, and 19 bases separated the two germline ends. Germline CDR1 and CDR2: LNHDA and SQIVND (reference sequence). CDR3 nucleotides: TGTGCCAGTAGTATAAGTCATCTGGACTCCGGCGATGAGCAGTTCTTC. This translates into CASSISHLDSGDEQFF.

This clone was detected only once. The chain joins TRBV7-9 to TRBJ1-1; 10 positions agree with TRBD1. The CDR3 is 19 residues long. J lost 0 bases, V lost 5 bases, and 15 bases had no gene match. Germline V lookup: CDR1 SEHNR, CDR2 FQNEAQ (reference sequence). CDR3 residues: CASSPFLPGQGFLNTEAFF. The DNA of the CDR3 is TGTGCCAGCAGCCCTTTCCTTCCGGGACAGGGGTTTTTGAACACTGAAGCTTTCTTT.

The chain employs TRBV28 and TRBJ2-1; D is undetermined. The CDR3 contains 18 residues. CDR1 and CDR2 from the germline V gene are MDHEN and SYDVKM. Between the trimmed V and J ends, which lost 5 bases and 0 bases, there was a span of 20 bases. The CDR3 DNA reads as TGTGCCAGCAGTCCGATAGACCGAGCGACCTACTCCTACAATGAGCAGTTCTTC. This encodes CASSPIDRATYSYNEQFF. Using reference TRBV28 and TRBJ2-1 for the parts outside the CDR3, the full variable domain is DVKVTQSSRYLVKRTGEKVFLECVQDMDHENMFWYRQDPGLGLRLIYFSYDVKMKEKGDIPEGYSVSREKKERFSLILESASTNQTSMYLCASSPIDRATYSYNEQFFGPGTRLTVL.

V gene TRBV7-9 combines with J gene TRBJ1-3; D ambiguous. Trimming cost V 8 bases and J 2 bases, with 13 bases left between them. Germline CDR1 is SEHNR and CDR2 is FQNEAQ (reference sequence). The CDR3 runs 14 residues. The CDR3 DNA follows: TGTGCCAGCGGGGTCCCCAACGCTGGAAACACCATATATTTT. This encodes CASGVPNAGNTIYF.

The rearrangement joins TRBV6-5 to TRBJ2-7; maybe TRBD1 (6 bases). The length of the CDR3 is 14 residues. V was shortened by 4 bases and J by 5 bases, with 15 bases between the two germline ends. Germline CDR1 reads MNHEY; CDR2 reads SVGAGI. The CDR3 nucleotides are TGTGCCAGCAGTTTACCCGACAGGAAGGACGAGCAGTACTTC. This encodes CASSLPDRKDEQYF.

V gene TRBV18 combines with J gene TRBJ2-1, with D tentatively TRBD2 (5 bases). This CDR3 is built from 16 residues. Trimming left V 4 bases short and J 7 bases short, with 20 bases between. The germline gives CDR1 KGHSH, CDR2 LQKENI. The CDR3 sequence is CASSLRRWLGPNEQFF. The DNA for the CDR3 is TGTGCCAGCTCACTACGGAGGTGGCTTGGGCCGAATGAGCAGTTCTTC.

V and J are TRBV28 and TRBJ2-7; no reliable D call. The CDR3 extends over 14 amino acids. V gave up 5 bases and J gave up 2 bases, with 13 bases separating them. Per the germline V gene, CDR1 is MDHEN and CDR2 is SYDVKM. The CDR3 coding sequence is TGTGCCAGCAGTACCCCCCCTGGGCCCTACGAGCAGTACTTC. Translation: CASSTPPGPYEQYF.